The entry below describes one T cell receptor (beta chain). Antigen specificity is unknown. These data originate in a study of T cell responses to AZD1222 COVID-19 vaccine. The germline V and J ends were trimmed by 4 bases and 9 bases, with 10 bases remaining between them. The CDR3 consists of 12 residues. In germline, CDR1 is LGHNA, CDR2 YNFKEQ. Sequencing used immunoSEQ multiplex PCR; TCRdb keeps in-frame clones, though not all of them. Of 130,000 to 150,000 clones in the sample, over 80% were seen once. Broader study findings: With dominance at 160-218 and 743-854, vaccine-associated CD4 TCRs spanned spike. The donor cohort was predominantly white British with a female majority, and clonal diversity may have been underestimated. Scientists sampled the repertoires only once the peak T cell response had passed.

The TCR comes from an adult in good health. Source: peripheral blood, taken on day 0 of MenACWY control vaccination. V is TRBV4-2 and J is TRBJ2-1; a weak D match, TRBD1 (5 bases). The CDR3 DNA follows: TGTGCCAGCAGCCCTCAGGGCTCTGAGCAGTTCTTC. Translated: CASSPQGSEQFF.